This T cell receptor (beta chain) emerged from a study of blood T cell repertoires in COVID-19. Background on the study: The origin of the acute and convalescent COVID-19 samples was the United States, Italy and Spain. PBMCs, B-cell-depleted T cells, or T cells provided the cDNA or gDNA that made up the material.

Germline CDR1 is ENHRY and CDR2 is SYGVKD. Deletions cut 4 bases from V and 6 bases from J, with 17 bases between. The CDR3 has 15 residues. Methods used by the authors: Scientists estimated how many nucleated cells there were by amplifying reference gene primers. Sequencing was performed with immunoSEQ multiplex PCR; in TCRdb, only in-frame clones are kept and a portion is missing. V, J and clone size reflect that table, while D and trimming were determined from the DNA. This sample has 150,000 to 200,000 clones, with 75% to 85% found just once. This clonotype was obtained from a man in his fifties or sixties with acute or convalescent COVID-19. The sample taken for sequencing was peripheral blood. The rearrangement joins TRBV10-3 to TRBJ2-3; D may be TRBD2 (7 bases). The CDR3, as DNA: TGTGCCATCAGTGGCAGTCGGGGGGCAAAGGATACGCAGTATTTT. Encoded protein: CAISGSRGAKDTQYF.